Following are 23 T cell receptor beta chains from one sample sequenced in a study of shared clonotypes between healthy human individuals. Clones were read by immunoSEQ multiplex PCR, and TCRdb kept only the in-frame ones, dropping some. Of 2.3 million or so clones in the sample, approximately 93% were seen once. The sequencing sample was made of naive CD4+ T cells from PBMCs. The subset: CD45RA+ positively selected. All receptors derive from a man aged 18 to 35 in good health. Some clones in this sample may be carry-over from other donors' samples.

This clone appeared a few times. This sequence joins TRBV5-1 and TRBJ1-5, with 7 bases fitting TRBD1. Losses at the gene ends were 4 bases for V and 9 bases for J; bases not matched to a gene: 7. Germline CDR1 SGHRS, CDR2 YFSETQ. The CDR3 contains 13 residues. The CDR3 here is CASSIDRVMPQHF. In DNA, the CDR3 is TGCGCCAGCAGCATCGACAGGGTGATGCCCCAGCATTTT.

The chain has TRBV13 and TRBJ2-7; 9 bases map to TRBD2. Trimming removed 1 base from V and 2 bases from J; junction bases left unmatched: 3. Germline CDR1 reads PRHDT; CDR2 reads FYEKMQ (reference sequence). The CDR3 has 15 amino acids. The CDR3 nucleotides read TGTGCCAGCAGCTTAGTCCTAGCGGGGCCCTACGAGCAGTACTTC. As protein: CASSLVLAGPYEQYF.

For the CDR3, the DNA is TGCGCCAGCAGCCAAGTGCCAGGGAGTAGCTCTGAAGCTTTCTTT. It is translated as CASSQVPGSSSEAFF. The chain uses TRBV4-3 and TRBJ1-1, with D possibly matching TRBD1 (5 bases). This CDR3 contains 15 residues. The V and J ends lost 1 base and 6 bases respectively, with 15 bases between them. The germline CDR1 and CDR2 sequences are LGHNA and YSLEER.

The chain uses TRBV19 and TRBJ2-3; possible D gene TRBD2, 6 bases. Germline V lookup: CDR1 LNHDA, CDR2 SQIVND (reference sequence). V lost 3 bases to trimming and J lost 4 bases, with 11 bases between them. This CDR3 is built from 14 residues. Written as DNA, the CDR3 is TGTGCCAGTAGTATTAGTTCGGGGGCAGATACGCAGTATTTT. It translates to CASSISSGADTQYF.

This clone appeared once. The genes are TRBV7-2 and TRBJ1-3, with D uncertain. CDR1 is SGHTA and CDR2 is FQGNSA in the germline V gene. CDR3 length equals 15 residues. Trimming left V 3 bases short and J 3 bases short, with 12 bases between. The CDR3 protein is CASSLDGLFGNTIYF. CDR3 coding DNA: TGTGCCAGCAGCTTGGACGGTCTCTTTGGAAACACCATATATTTT.

The J gene is TRBJ2-3, the V gene TRBV6-1, with 10 bases matching TRBD1. This CDR3 comprises 15 residues. V lost 8 bases and J lost 5; bases outside the gene matches: 10. The germline CDR1 and CDR2 sequences are MNHNS and SASEGT. The CDR3 region is CASVSVDRGKDTQYF. The CDR3 DNA reads TGTGCCAGCGTCTCCGTGGACAGGGGGAAAGATACGCAGTATTTT.

This chain links TRBV28 with TRBJ2-1; 13 bases match TRBD2. CDR1 and CDR2 from the germline V gene are MDHEN and SYDVKM. This CDR3 has 14 amino acids. Trimming cost V 7 bases and J 10 bases; bases outside gene matches: 7. CDR3 sequence reads: CASTQVLAGGEQFF. The DNA for the CDR3 is TGTGCCAGCACTCAAGTACTAGCGGGAGGGGAGCAGTTCTTC.

This rearrangement joins TRBV28 to TRBJ2-7, with TRBD2 matching 7 bases. Per the germline V gene, CDR1 is MDHEN and CDR2 is SYDVKM. V lost 6 bases to trimming and J lost 2 bases; unmatched junction nucleotides: 19. CDR3 length equals 18 residues. The chain's CDR3 is CASRQIHLAEGNTYEQYF. In DNA, the CDR3 is TGTGCCAGCAGGCAGATCCACCTAGCGGAGGGTAACACCTACGAGCAGTACTTC.

The gene calls are TRBV28 and TRBJ1-2; weak D call: TRBD1 (5 bases). The CDR3 extends over 13 amino acids. V shed 5 bases and J shed 7 bases, with 14 bases lying between them. Germline values: CDR1 MDHEN, CDR2 SYDVKM. The CDR3 DNA sequence: TGTGCCAGCAGTCCGTCACAGGTACTTGGCTACACCTTC. As protein: CASSPSQVLGYTF.

The rearrangement uses TRBV7-2 and TRBJ2-3, with D hard to call. The germline CDR1 and CDR2 sequences are SGHTA and FQGNSA. CDR3 length: 13 amino acids. Trimming shortened V by 4 bases and J by 2 bases, and 7 bases separated the two germline ends. The CDR3 nucleotides are TGTGCCAGCAGCTCCCAGCACACAGATACGCAGTATTTT. This codes for CASSSQHTDTQYF.

The chain carries TRBV9 and TRBJ2-1; D ambiguous. The CDR3 spans 14 residues. Germline V gene lookup returns CDR1 SGDLS and CDR2 YYNGEE. Trimming removed 0 bases at V and 11 bases at J, with 15 bases between. The CDR3 loop is CASSVGGGNVKQFF. As DNA, the CDR3 is TGTGCCAGCAGCGTAGGGGGTGGGAACGTAAAGCAGTTCTTC.

The V call is TRBV27, the J call TRBJ1-5; D might be TRBD1 (5 bases). Germline assignment: CDR1 MNHEY and CDR2 SMNVEV (reference sequence). The CDR3 contains 15 residues. V lost 5 bases, J lost 4 bases, and 15 bases lay in between. The CDR3 sequence is CASSTGLGRNQPQHF. Written as DNA, the CDR3 is TGTGCCAGCAGTACAGGCCTGGGCAGGAATCAGCCCCAGCATTTT.

The chain uses TRBV4-3 and TRBJ2-3; 12 bases align to TRBD2. The V gene end was trimmed by 1 base and the J gene end by 6 bases; junction bases not matched to a gene: 8. CDR3 size: 17 residues. CDR1 and CDR2 from the germline V gene are LGHNA and YSLEER. The chain's CDR3 is CASSQGLTSGSSDTQYF. The CDR3 coding sequence is TGCGCCAGCAGCCAAGGACTGACTAGCGGGAGCTCTGATACGCAGTATTTT.

The chain has TRBV4-3 and TRBJ2-7; TRBD1 matches 7 bases. The ends lost 1 base at V and 2 bases at J; junction bases unmatched: 8. Germline V lookup: CDR1 LGHNA, CDR2 YSLEER. The length of the CDR3 is 16 residues. The CDR3 protein is CASSQGGAGGTYEQYF. For the CDR3, the DNA is TGCGCCAGCAGCCAAGGAGGGGCAGGGGGAACCTACGAGCAGTACTTC.

As for this clone: The same CDR3 also results from other DNA sequences found in this sample. The gene calls are TRBV5-1 and TRBJ2-1; 8 bases agree with TRBD2. J gave up 0 bases and V 4 bases, and 3 bases lay outside the gene matches. Germline V CDR1 and CDR2: SGHRS, YFSETQ. The CDR3 sequence is 15 residues long. The CDR3 here is CASSPGGSSYNEQFF. CDR3 bases: TGCGCCAGCAGCCCGGGGGGGAGCTCCTACAATGAGCAGTTCTTC.

The chain recombines TRBV7-9 with TRBJ1-1; 9 bases align to TRBD1. The CDR3 sequence is 13 residues long. Germline lookup yields CDR1 SEHNR and CDR2 FQNEAQ (reference sequence). Trimming took 5 bases from V and 6 from J; bases not matched to a gene: 4. CDR3 protein: CASSGTGRAEAFF. CDR3 coding DNA: TGTGCCAGCAGCGGGACAGGGAGGGCTGAAGCTTTCTTT.

The chain links TRBV7-2 to TRBJ2-1; TRBD2 matches at 7 bases. Trimming removed 5 bases from V and 1 base from J; junction bases left unmatched: 5. CDR3 size: 15 residues. Germline CDR1 SGHTA, CDR2 FQGNSA. The CDR3 loop reads CASSPWEGSYNEQFF. CDR3 DNA: TGTGCCAGCAGCCCCTGGGAGGGTTCCTACAATGAGCAGTTCTTC.

To note about this clone: The sample contains more than one DNA sequence encoding this CDR3. The V gene is TRBV28, the J gene TRBJ2-1; TRBD2 matches at 14 bases. The V and J ends lost 5 bases and 7 bases, in that order; junction bases with no gene match: 4. The V gene's germline CDR1 is MDHEN and CDR2 SYDVKM. The CDR3 extends over 15 amino acids. The CDR3, as DNA: TGTGCCAGCAGTACAGGGACTAGCGGGAGTAATGAGCAGTTCTTC. It translates to CASSTGTSGSNEQFF. The variable domain in full, with the rest retrieved from reference TRBV28 and TRBJ2-1, is DVKVTQSSRYLVKRTGEKVFLECVQDMDHENMFWYRQDPGLGLRLIYFSYDVKMKEKGDIPEGYSVSREKKERFSLILESASTNQTSMYLCASSTGTSGSNEQFFGPGTRLTVL.

This clone appeared a single time. The rearrangement links TRBV28 to TRBJ1-2; D is uncertain. V lost 4 bases and J lost 4, with 13 bases in between. CDR1 and CDR2 (germline): MDHEN, SYDVKM. This CDR3 has 14 residues. The CDR3 DNA sequence: TGTGCCAGCAGTTCATGGGCTACAGTCTATGGCTACACCTTC. It is translated as CASSSWATVYGYTF.

The rearrangement joins TRBV10-3 to TRBJ2-7; a possible D gene is TRBD2 (5 bases). This CDR3 comprises 14 residues. V was trimmed by 5 bases and J by 3 bases, leaving 14 bases between them. The V gene's germline CDR1 is ENHRY and CDR2 SYGVKD. DNA for the CDR3: TGTGCCATCAGTCGGGAATTCGCGGGCTACGAGCAGTACTTC. It is translated as CAISREFAGYEQYF.

The genes are TRBV28 and TRBJ2-3; 11 bases map to TRBD2. Germline V gives CDR1 MDHEN, CDR2 SYDVKM. V trimming: 7 bases; J trimming: 10 bases; junction bases outside the gene matches: 13. The CDR3 is 15 amino acids. CDR3 DNA sequence: TGTGCCAGCACCACTAGCGGGAGTTCCTCTTCGGCGCAGTATTTT. Its protein is CASTTSGSSSSAQYF.

About this clone itself: A much more abundant neighbour one base away suggests this may be a read error. The same CDR3 is also encoded by other DNA sequences in this sample. This chain links TRBV28 with TRBJ2-7; 11 bases are shared with TRBD2. The J segment lost 4 bases and the V segment lost 3 bases, leaving 2 bases of the junction unmatched. The CDR3 has 14 residues. The germline V gene has CDR1 MDHEN and CDR2 SYDVKM. CDR3 sequence: CASSFGTSGYEQYF. The CDR3 nucleotides are TGTGCCAGCAGTTTTGGGACTAGCGGATACGAGCAGTACTTC.

This chain joins TRBV5-1 and TRBJ2-7; 9 positions agree with TRBD1. Germline assignment: CDR1 SGHRS and CDR2 YFSETQ. This CDR3 has 17 residues. V lost 4 bases and J lost 2; bases outside the gene matches: 13. This CDR3 is CASSRTLGQGGTYEQYF. The CDR3 bases are TGCGCCAGCAGCCGAACCCTGGGACAGGGAGGAACCTACGAGCAGTACTTC.